In its sample, the clone carrying this TCR beta chain was seen a few times. The data were obtained in a study of T cells after yellow fever vaccination. Per the germline V gene, CDR1 is MNHEY and CDR2 is SVGEGT. V lost 6 bases and J lost 2, with 17 bases in between. This CDR3 has 16 residues. Study observations and caveats: Almost every vaccine-responding clonotype was undetectable in sorted memory subsets on day 0. Primary-vaccination clones mostly resurfaced post-booster (about 96% CD4, more than 80% CD8). It was a weaker secondary response, yet one that peaked faster, at day 5 versus 15.

They built TCR cDNA with 5'RACE template switching, a step that put in a universal primer site and UMIs. TCRdb ran MiXCR on the 5' RACE reads and lists one entry per CDR3 protein. The sample lists about 50,000 distinct CDR3 sequences; around 6.2% were seen once. The specimen comprised PBMCs, either bulk or a sorted T-cell subset (CD4+, CD8+, memory, or dextramer-sorted; not recorded which), sampled on the day of the yellow fever booster vaccination. This clonotype was obtained from a man between 18 and 29 years old who received the YFV17D yellow fever vaccine. The rearrangement links TRBV6-2 or TRBV6-3 to TRBJ1-5; no clear D gene. The CDR3 region has the DNA TGTGCCAGCAGCCCCCCCGCGGGTTCGGGCAATCAGCCCCAGCATTTT. This encodes CASSPPAGSGNQPQHF.